This is a list of T cell receptor beta chains from one sample in a study of shared clonotypes between healthy human individuals. Data came from immunoSEQ multiplex PCR; TCRdb stores just in-frame clones and leaves some out. The sample includes roughly 2,000,000 clones, 90% to 95% of them seen just once. Sequenced: naive CD8+ T cells from PBMCs. These receptors originate from a man aged 18 to 30 in good health. Some clones in this sample may be carry-over from other donors' samples. Both conserved end residues are part of each CDR3. Fields, in order: clone size, D gene, V gene, J gene, CDR3 protein, CDR3 DNA. The D gene is left open where the match is weak. Not every row has a clone size; where given, it reads once, few, many or a size class.

size: NA
D: NA
V: TRBV19
J: TRBJ2-7
CDR3: CASSIVGGLSYEQYF
DNA: TGTGCCAGTAGTATAGTGGGCGGTCTTTCCTACGAGCAGTACTTC

size: NA
D: TRBD1
V: TRBV5-4
J: TRBJ2-6
CDR3: CASSWGDRETLSGANVLTF
DNA: TGTGCCAGCAGCTGGGGCGACAGGGAAACCCTCTCTGGGGCCAACGTCCTGACTTTC

size: NA
D: TRBD2
V: TRBV27
J: TRBJ2-3
CDR3: CASSLRGSGWDTQYF
DNA: TGTGCCAGCAGTTTACGCGGGAGCGGTTGGGATACGCAGTATTTT

size: few
D: NA
V: TRBV9
J: TRBJ1-1
CDR3: CASSVGMNTEAFF
DNA: TGTGCCAGCAGCGTGGGTATGAACACTGAAGCTTTCTTT

size: NA
D: NA
V: TRBV27
J: TRBJ2-7
CDR3: CASSLSRPSTYEQYF
DNA: TGTGCCAGCAGTTTATCGCGACCCTCCACCTACGAGCAGTACTTC

size: NA
D: TRBD2
V: TRBV19
J: TRBJ2-5
CDR3: CASKLRTSGTETQYF
DNA: TGTGCCAGTAAGCTTCGGACTAGCGGGACGGAGACCCAGTACTTC

size: NA
D: TRBD2
V: TRBV19
J: TRBJ2-7
CDR3: CASSIRREGTYEQYF
DNA: TGTGCCAGTTCAATTCGGCGGGAGGGAACCTACGAGCAGTACTTC

size: NA
D: TRBD1
V: TRBV29-1
J: TRBJ2-1
CDR3: CSVEDLGTGGGEQFF
DNA: TGCAGCGTTGAAGATCTAGGGACAGGGGGTGGCGAGCAGTTCTTC

size: NA
D: NA
V: TRBV14
J: TRBJ2-7
CDR3: CASSHQTSGHTYEQYF
DNA: TGTGCCAGCAGCCATCAGACCTCGGGACACACTTACGAGCAGTACTTC

size: NA
D: NA
V: TRBV27
J: TRBJ2-7
CDR3: CASSLSQGSSYEQYF
DNA: TGTGCCAGCAGTTTATCGCAGGGCAGTTCCTACGAGCAGTACTTC

size: NA
D: NA
V: TRBV19
J: TRBJ1-1
CDR3: CASSIDWELDTEAFF
DNA: TGTGCCAGTAGTATAGATTGGGAATTGGACACTGAAGCTTTCTTT

size: NA
D: NA
V: TRBV11-2
J: TRBJ2-3
CDR3: CASSPSGGTDTQYF
DNA: TGTGCCAGCAGCCCCTCGGGCGGCACAGATACGCAGTATTTT

size: once
D: NA
V: TRBV5-6
J: TRBJ2-2
CDR3: CASSLLWERGYPGELFF
DNA: TGTGCCAGCAGCTTGCTCTGGGAGAGGGGGTACCCCGGGGAGCTGTTTTTT

size: once
D: NA
V: TRBV7-9
J: TRBJ1-2
CDR3: CASSLGFEGYTF
DNA: TGTGCCAGCAGCTTAGGGTTTGAAGGCTACACCTTC

size: NA
D: NA
V: TRBV27
J: TRBJ1-4
CDR3: CASSLHGTEGEKLFF
DNA: TGTGCCAGCAGTTTACACGGGACCGAGGGGGAAAAACTGTTTTTT

size: NA
D: NA
V: TRBV28
J: TRBJ2-7
CDR3: CASSRGTPRAYEQYF
DNA: TGTGCCAGCAGCCGCGGGACACCCAGGGCCTACGAGCAGTACTTC

size: NA
D: TRBD2
V: TRBV9
J: TRBJ2-1
CDR3: CASSAHPSGRTYNEQFF
DNA: TGTGCCAGCAGCGCCCACCCTAGCGGGAGAACCTACAATGAGCAGTTCTTC

size: NA
D: NA
V: TRBV27
J: TRBJ1-1
CDR3: CASSSRLNTEAFF
DNA: TGTGCCAGCAGTAGTCGGCTGAACACTGAAGCTTTCTTT

size: NA
D: NA
V: TRBV13
J: TRBJ2-7
CDR3: CASSLSRGSNEQYF
DNA: TGTGCCAGCAGCTTAAGTCGGGGATCGAACGAGCAGTACTTC

size: NA
D: TRBD1
V: TRBV19
J: TRBJ2-3
CDR3: CASSSDRGLTDTQYF
DNA: TGTGCCAGTAGTTCGGACAGGGGACTCACAGATACGCAGTATTTT

size: NA
D: TRBD2
V: TRBV7-6
J: TRBJ2-1
CDR3: CASSTPRTSGGYYNEQFF
DNA: TGTGCCAGCAGCACTCCCCGGACTAGCGGGGGATACTACAATGAGCAGTTCTTC

size: NA
D: TRBD1
V: TRBV5-8
J: TRBJ2-5
CDR3: CASSPWTGQETQYF
DNA: TGTGCCAGCAGCCCATGGACAGGGCAAGAGACCCAGTACTTC

size: NA
D: TRBD2
V: TRBV9
J: TRBJ2-7
CDR3: CASNEREGYEQYF
DNA: TGTGCCAGCAACGAGCGGGAGGGCTACGAGCAGTACTTC

size: few
D: NA
V: TRBV4-1
J: TRBJ1-1
CDR3: CASSQGVDEAFF
DNA: TGCGCCAGCAGCCAAGGGGTCGATGAAGCTTTCTTT

size: once
D: NA
V: TRBV27
J: TRBJ1-5
CDR3: CASSFRDPNQPQHF
DNA: TGTGCCAGCAGTTTCCGGGACCCCAATCAGCCCCAGCATTTT